This T cell receptor beta chain appears in the sequencing data of a study of Ad26.COV2.S vaccination and SARS-CoV-2 variants. This clone has only a few counts. Its specificity is not known. Overall study findings and caveats: Recipients given vaccine exceeded placebo recipients in spike-specific TCR breadth. CD8+ and CD4+ T cells specific for spike reportedly responded with substantial breadth after vaccination. Non-spike TCR breadth did not differ much between vaccine and placebo recipients.

Specified treatment: over 15 received Ad26.COV2.S at low or high dose, single or two shots; several received placebo; per-sample allocation not given. Sampling was performed 63 days after the first vaccine or placebo injection. Measured with immunoSEQ multiplex PCR; TCRdb has only the in-frame clones, and not every one. Of around 350,000 clones listed, 85% are singletons. This sequence originates from a person aged 18 to 65 who received the Ad26.COV2.S COVID-19 vaccine or a placebo. The starting material was peripheral blood, obtained in a trial of Ad26.COV2.S vaccine versus placebo.

The CDR3: CASSLRTGLGQPQHF. The CDR3 coding sequence is TGCGCCAGCAGCTTACGCACAGGGTTGGGTCAGCCCCAGCATTTT. The genes are TRBV5-1 and TRBJ1-5, with D possibly being TRBD1 (6 bases). This CDR3 contains 15 residues. CDR1 and CDR2 from the germline V gene are SGHRS and YFSETQ. Trimming removed 2 bases from V and 6 bases from J, with 15 bases in between. Filled out from reference TRBV5-1 and TRBJ1-5, the complete variable domain reads KAGVTQTPRYLIKTRGQQVTLSCSPISGHRSVSWYQQTPGQGLQFLFEYFSETQRNKGNFPGRFSGRQFSNSRSEMNVSTLELGDSALYLCASSLRTGLGQPQHFGDGTRLSIL.